One sample yielded the 16 T cell receptor beta chains listed below, sequenced in a study of T cell changes during pregnancy in multiple sclerosis. Method: immunoSEQ multiplex PCR; TCRdb's copy keeps in-frame clones and lacks some. The data show about 79,000 clones, about 90% seen once. The material was CD4+ T cells from peripheral blood mononuclear cells, obtained in the second trimester of pregnancy. The receptors originated from a female donor with multiple sclerosis, enrolled in a pregnancy study.

The chain combines TRBV5-8 with TRBJ1-5; D ambiguous. This CDR3 contains 16 residues. The V gene lost 1 base and the J gene lost 2 bases, with 13 bases spanning the gap. The germline V gene has CDR1 SGHTS and CDR2 YDEGEE. The CDR3 loop is CASSLRRGSGNQPQHF. In DNA form, the CDR3 reads TGTGCCAGCAGCTTGCGACGGGGATCGGGCAATCAGCCCCAGCATTTT.

The V call is TRBV6-5, the J call TRBJ1-3; D may be TRBD1 (6 bases). Deletions cut 8 bases from V and 4 bases from J, with 9 bases between. CDR3 size: 12 residues. Looked up from germline, CDR1 is MNHEY and CDR2 is SVGAGI. In DNA, the CDR3 is TGTGCCAGCCAGGGGAACGGAAACACCATATATTTT. Amino acids: CASQGNGNTIYF.

The rearrangement joins TRBV12-5 to TRBJ1-1; no clear D gene. This CDR3 has 14 residues. Germline CDR1 LGHNT, CDR2 FRNRAP. Trimming removed 7 bases at V and 0 bases at J, with 12 bases between. This chain's CDR3 is CASAARELNTEAFF. The CDR3 DNA is TGTGCTAGTGCCGCCCGCGAGTTGAACACTGAAGCTTTCTTT.

This clone occurred once. The chain combines TRBV6-5 with TRBJ2-7; 7 bases are shared with TRBD1. CDR3 size: 15 residues. Germline V gene lookup returns CDR1 MNHEY and CDR2 SVGAGI. V lost 6 bases to trimming and J lost 6 bases; unmatched junction nucleotides: 14. CDR3 amino acids: CASSLDRVLSREQYF. CDR3 nucleotide sequence: TGTGCCAGCAGCCTCGACAGGGTCCTTAGTCGCGAGCAGTACTTC.

The CDR3 region has the DNA TGTGCCAGCAGCCCCCTAAGGGGGCCGAGCACAGATACGCAGTATTTT. Translating gives CASSPLRGPSTDTQYF. This chain joins TRBV7-9 and TRBJ2-3, with 7 nucleotides matching TRBD1. This CDR3 spans 16 amino acids. The junction had 8 bases not matched to a gene; V was cut back by 5 bases and J by 0 bases. Germline V gene sequence: CDR1 SEHNR, CDR2 FQNEAQ (reference sequence).

The rearrangement links TRBV4-3 to TRBJ1-1; the match to TRBD1 covers 10 bases. The V gene end was trimmed by 2 bases and the J gene end by 4 bases; junction bases not matched to a gene: 7. Per the germline V gene, CDR1 is LGHNA and CDR2 is YSLEER. The CDR3 extends over 16 amino acids. In nucleotides, the CDR3 is TGCGCCAGCAGCCAAAACCCGGGACAGGGGCCCACTGAAGCTTTCTTT. Translated: CASSQNPGQGPTEAFF.

J is TRBJ1-2 and V is TRBV6-5; 8 bases are a match to TRBD1. Germline assignment: CDR1 MNHEY and CDR2 SVGAGI. The CDR3 loop spans 15 amino acids. After removal of 4 bases from V and 5 bases from J, the junction contained 9 bases not matched to a gene. CDR3 DNA: TGTGCCAGCAGTTTGACAGGGGCGGGTTATTATGGCTACACCTTC. Translating it yields CASSLTGAGYYGYTF.

This sequence joins TRBV27 and TRBJ2-1; 11 nucleotides line up with TRBD1. Trimming removed 6 bases from V and 5 bases from J; junction bases left unmatched: 15. The CDR3 totals 18 residues. Looked up from germline, CDR1 is MNHEY and CDR2 is SMNVEV (reference sequence). The CDR3 coding sequence is TGTGCCAGCAGAGCAAGGGACAGGGGGATTGGGGGCAACAATGAGCAGTTCTTC. Translating it yields CASRARDRGIGGNNEQFF.

V gene TRBV16 combines with J gene TRBJ2-2, with D perhaps matching TRBD1 (5 bases). V was cut by 4 bases and J by 5 bases, with 14 bases left in between. This CDR3 contains 15 residues. Germline CDR1 reads KGHSY; CDR2 reads FQNENV. The DNA of the CDR3 is TGTGCCAGCAGCCCGAGTGGGGCGGCGACCGGGGAGCTGTTTTTT. This sequence encodes CASSPSGAATGELFF.

This chain links TRBV29-1 with TRBJ2-2; 9 bases are shared with TRBD1. V lost 6 bases and J lost 5; bases outside the gene matches: 7. This CDR3 region has 14 residues. Looked up from germline, CDR1 is SQVTM and CDR2 is ANQGSEA. The CDR3 region has the DNA TGCAGCGTAGTACAGGGGGCAGGGACCGGGGAGCTGTTTTTT. This encodes CSVVQGAGTGELFF.

The chain uses TRBV15 and TRBJ1-4; 9 positions match TRBD1. CDR1 is LNHNV and CDR2 is YYDKDF in the germline V gene (reference sequence). V shed 1 base, J shed 4 bases, and the junction held 7 bases outside the gene matches. The CDR3 has 17 amino acids. CDR3 amino acids: CATSRVRGTGINEKLFF. The CDR3 DNA reads as TGTGCCACCAGCAGAGTCCGTGGGACAGGGATTAATGAAAAACTGTTTTTT.

The rearrangement joins TRBV6-6 to TRBJ1-4; D may be TRBD1 (6 bases). Germline V gives CDR1 MNHNY, CDR2 SVGAGI (reference sequence). V was clipped by 6 bases and J by 5 bases, with 16 bases between them. CDR3 length equals 15 residues. The chain's CDR3 is CASRSPGQGNEKLFF. The CDR3 DNA is TGTGCCAGCAGGTCCCCAGGGCAGGGGAATGAAAAACTGTTTTTT.

J is TRBJ1-2 and V is TRBV28, with D unresolved. The CDR3 consists of 11 residues. The ends were cut back, 8 bases at V and 0 bases at J, with 4 bases in the middle. The germline CDR1 and CDR2 sequences are MDHEN and SYDVKM. CDR3 amino acids: CASLSNYGYTF. The DNA for the CDR3 is TGTGCCAGCCTTTCTAACTATGGCTACACCTTC.

This clone came up a few times. The chain links TRBV27 to TRBJ1-3, with no clear D. Germline CDR1 MNHEY, CDR2 SMNVEV (reference sequence). The CDR3 is 15 amino acids. V was cut by 0 bases and J by 4 bases, with 10 bases left in between. In DNA, the CDR3 is TGTGCCAGCAGTTTATCTTATTCGGTCGGAAACACCATATATTTT. As protein: CASSLSYSVGNTIYF.

This clone has only one observation. CDR3 region: CASSTRDKYNEQFF. The CDR3 region has the DNA TGTGCCAGCAGCACCCGGGACAAGTACAATGAGCAGTTCTTC. This chain joins TRBV5-4 and TRBJ2-1, with D perhaps TRBD1 (6 bases). The length of the CDR3 is 14 residues. The V end lost 4 bases, the J end lost 4 bases, and 12 bases lay between the germline ends. Germline V gene sequence: CDR1 SGHNT, CDR2 YYREEE (reference sequence).

In DNA form, the CDR3 reads TGCGCCAGCAAGTGGGGGGACAGGGGGCGACAGGCAACTAATGAAAAACTGTTTTTT. Its translation: CASKWGDRGRQATNEKLFF. The genes are TRBV5-1 and TRBJ1-4; 12 bases agree with TRBD1. Germline V gene sequence: CDR1 SGHRS, CDR2 YFSETQ. The CDR3 contains 19 residues. Unmatched junction bases numbered 12, after V lost 6 bases and J lost 0 bases.